Described below is a single TCR beta chain sequence and its context. The antigen it binds to is not known. The record has no base qualities; no much larger clone is one base away. The data derive from a study of blood T cell repertoires in COVID-19 (dated by TCRdb to the early 2020s). Describing the broader study: Samples covering the acute and convalescent phases of COVID-19 were provided by collaborators in the United States, Italy and Spain. The material from the prospective study consisted of cDNA or gDNA derived from T cells, B-cell-depleted T cells, or PBMCs. Deeply sampled blood TCRbeta repertoires from subjects exposed to, actively infected with, or recovered from COVID-19 were included in the dataset. A freely available public database, intended as a resource for researchers studying the immune response to SARS-CoV-2, is where the repertoires were released. The samples were drawn from the first 160 participants of the ongoing ImmuneRACE study and from 950 to 1,500 subjects provided by 6 global collaborators. A de-identified subject ID, COVID-19 status, age in years and sex were almost always included in the sample metadata. Where available, HLA class I and class II types were obtained from metadata supplied by the sample provider rather than from assay-based typing.

The collaborating institutions used their own protocols to collect whole blood in K2EDTA tubes. For TCRbeta analysis, collaborator samples were shipped as frozen whole blood, as isolated PBMCs, or as DNA extracted from either sample type. TCRbeta CDR3 regions were amplified from genomic DNA by means of the immunoSEQ Assay, a bias-controlled multiplex PCR. Turning to the authors' computational methods: The number of nucleated cells in each sample was estimated from the amplification of reference gene primers within the assay. Sequence reads were collapsed and filtered to measure the absolute abundance of every unique TCRbeta CDR3 rearrangement. For each sample, productive Simpson clonality was calculated as the square root of Simpson's diversity index over productive rearrangements. In its TCRdb copy, this immuneACCESS table keeps in-frame sequences only and misses some clones. Where compared with another copy, unresolved V genes explain less than half of these, and the others have no known cause. The V and J calls and clone size are taken from that table; D and trimming were inferred from the DNA. In all, the sample holds 90,000 to 100,000 clones, and 90% of those were seen once. Just over 5% of the sample belongs to the ten largest clones.

V lost 5 bases and J lost 4 bases, and the count of bases not matched to a germline gene is 10. CDR1 and CDR2 are drawn from the germline V gene (reference sequence): SEHNR, FQNEAQ. Taken from cysteine to phenylalanine, the CDR3 has 17 residues. Only the CDR3 part of the read is kept: 51 bases, read in frame from the first base. General findings and caveats noted by the study authors: How much clinical and demographic metadata was included differed by source and by participant, and the metadata was provided uncurated.

The sequence was collected from a man aged 50 or older with acute or convalescent COVID-19. Sequencing used peripheral blood. Recombination linked TRBV7-9 to TRBJ2-7, and TRBD2 matches 14 of the central bases. The encoded CDR3 is CASSPDPGLAGAYEQYF. The DNA is as follows: TGTGCCAGCAGCCCTGACCCGGGACTAGCGGGAGCTTACGAGCAGTACTTC.